The clone carrying this T cell receptor (beta chain) was seen more than once but under ten times. The entry originates in a study of blood T cell repertoires in COVID-19. Overall study context: COVID-19 samples, acute and convalescent, were from the United States, Italy and Spain.

Germline V lookup: CDR1 SGHAT, CDR2 FQDESV (reference sequence). The V end lost 4 bases, the J end lost 4 bases, and 5 bases lay between the germline ends. This CDR3 is 11 amino acids long. The authors' processing: Estimation of nucleated cell counts relied on the amplification of reference gene primers. Sequencing used immunoSEQ multiplex PCR; TCRdb keeps in-frame clones, though not all of them. V and J calls plus clone size are reproduced from that table; the DNA served to infer D and trimming. Of about 400,000 clones in the sample, more than 85% were seen once. The receptor was isolated from a woman aged 25 to 45 who had recovered from COVID-19. The sample was PBMCs or T cells enriched from blood (not recorded which). This chain links TRBV11-1 with TRBJ2-7, with unresolved D. CDR3 residues: CASSSGYEQYF. As DNA, the CDR3 is TGTGCCAGCAGCTCAGGATACGAGCAGTACTTC.